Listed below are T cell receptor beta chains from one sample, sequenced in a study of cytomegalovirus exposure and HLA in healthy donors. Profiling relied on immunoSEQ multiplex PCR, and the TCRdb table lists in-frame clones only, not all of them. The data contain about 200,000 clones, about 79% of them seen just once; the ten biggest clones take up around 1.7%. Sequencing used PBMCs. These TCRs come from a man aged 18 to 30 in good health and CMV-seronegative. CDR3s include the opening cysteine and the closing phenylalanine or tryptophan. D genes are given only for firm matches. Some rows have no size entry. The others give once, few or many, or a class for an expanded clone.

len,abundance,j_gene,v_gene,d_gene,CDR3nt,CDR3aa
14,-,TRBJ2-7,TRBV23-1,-,TGCGCCAGCAGATATGAGACAGGGACTGGTGAGCAGTACTTC,CASRYETGTGEQYF
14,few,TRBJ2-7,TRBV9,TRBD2,TGTGCCAGCAGCGTAACTAGCGGGAATGACGAGCAGTACTTC,CASSVTSGNDEQYF
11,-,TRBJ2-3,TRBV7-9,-,TGTGCCAGCAGCCTCAGAGATACGCAGTATTTT,CASSLRDTQYF
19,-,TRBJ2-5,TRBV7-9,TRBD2,TGTGCCAGCAGTTTCCGAGCGGGGGGGCCCCCTTCGTTACAGGAGACCCAGTACTTC,CASSFRAGGPPSLQETQYF
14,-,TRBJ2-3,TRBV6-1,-,TGTGCCAGCACCGAGGTGGGTAGCACAGATACGCAGTATTTT,CASTEVGSTDTQYF
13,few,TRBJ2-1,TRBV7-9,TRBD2,TGTGCCAGCACCCGGGGGGCCTACAATGAGCAGTTCTTC,CASTRGAYNEQFF
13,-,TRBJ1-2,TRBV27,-,TGTGCCAGCAGCCCCAGCAGGAACTATGGCTACACCTTC,CASSPSRNYGYTF
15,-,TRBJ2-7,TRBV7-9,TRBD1,TGTGCCAGCAGCTTATCCGGGACAGGGGTCTACGAGCAGTACTTC,CASSLSGTGVYEQYF
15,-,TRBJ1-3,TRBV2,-,TGTGCCAGCAGTGAACAGTCGATTTCTGGAAACACCATATATTTT,CASSEQSISGNTIYF
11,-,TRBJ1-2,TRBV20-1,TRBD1,TGCAGTGCTAGGGACAGGGAGGGCTACACCTTC,CSARDREGYTF
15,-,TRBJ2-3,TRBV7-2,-,TGTGCCAGCAGCTTAGTAGCAGCTAGCACAGATACGCAGTATTTT,CASSLVAASTDTQYF
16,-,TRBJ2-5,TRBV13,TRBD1,TGTGCCAGCAGCTCCCAACGGACAGGGACAAAAGAGACCCAGTACTTC,CASSSQRTGTKETQYF
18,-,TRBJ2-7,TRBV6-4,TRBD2,TGTGCCGGCCCTAAAGGGACTAGCGGGAGTCCCCTCGGGTACGAGCAGTACTTC,CAGPKGTSGSPLGYEQYF
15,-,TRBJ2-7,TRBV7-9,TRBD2,TGTGCCAGCAGAACTAGCGGGGGGAGCTCCTACGAGCAGTACTTC,CASRTSGGSSYEQYF
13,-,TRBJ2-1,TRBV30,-,TGTGCCTGGAGTGACTTTGGCTACAATGAGCAGTTCTTC,CAWSDFGYNEQFF
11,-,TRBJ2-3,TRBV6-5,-,TGTGCCAGCAGCTTCGGGGATACGCAGTATTTT,CASSFGDTQYF
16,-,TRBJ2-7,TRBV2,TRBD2,TGTGCCAGCAGTGAAGTAGGAATTAGCGGGGGTAACGAGCAGTACTTC,CASSEVGISGGNEQYF
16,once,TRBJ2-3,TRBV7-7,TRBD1,TGTGCTAGCAGCCCAAATTCAGAGACAGGGGAAGATACGCAGTATTTT,CASSPNSETGEDTQYF
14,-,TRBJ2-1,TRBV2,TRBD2,TGTGCCAGCAGTGAGTCCCTAGCGGGGGGGTCAGAGTTCTTC,CASSESLAGGSEFF
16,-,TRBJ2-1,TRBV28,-,TGTGCCAGCAGTTCCCCTTTAGCGGATTCCTACAATGAGCAGTTCTTC,CASSSPLADSYNEQFF
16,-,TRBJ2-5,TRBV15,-,TGTGCCACCAGCAGCCCGCGGGACTGGCTTTTGGAGACCCAGTACTTC,CATSSPRDWLLETQYF
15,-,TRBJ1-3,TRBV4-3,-,TGCGCCAGCAGCCCCGGACTCGCGGCTGGAAACACCATATATTTT,CASSPGLAAGNTIYF
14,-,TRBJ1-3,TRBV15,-,TGTGCCACCAGCAGAGATCTCGAGGGAAACACCATATATTTT,CATSRDLEGNTIYF
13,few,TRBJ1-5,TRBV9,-,TGTGCCAGCAGCCAAATGAGCAATCAGCCCCAGCATTTT,CASSQMSNQPQHF
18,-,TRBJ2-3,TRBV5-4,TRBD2,TGTGCCAGCAGCTCAGGACTAGCGGGGACCAGGGACACAGATACGCAGTATTTT,CASSSGLAGTRDTDTQYF
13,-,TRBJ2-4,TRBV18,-,TGTGCCAGCTCCTGGGACACTTCAAACATTCAGTACTTC,CASSWDTSNIQYF